This T cell receptor beta chain originates from a study of T cells after yellow fever vaccination. TCRdb re-called the 5' RACE reads through MiXCR, storing one row per CDR3 protein. The sample has approximately 90,000 distinct CDR3 sequences, around 5.8% seen once; the top ten hold just over 40%. Trimming removed 4 bases from V and 2 bases from J, with 15 bases in between. CDR1 LGHNA and CDR2 YSLEER come from the germline V gene. The CDR3 is 16 residues long. The specimen comprised CD8+ T cells sorted from PBMCs, sampled 10 days after the yellow fever booster vaccination. The chain couples TRBV4-3 to TRBJ2-1, with D tentatively TRBD2 (6 bases). This receptor was taken from a man aged 18 to 29 who received the YFV17D yellow fever vaccine. CDR3 sequence reads: CASSRGDFSPYNEQFF. The CDR3 DNA reads as TGCGCCAGCAGCCGAGGGGACTTCTCACCCTACAATGAGCAGTTCTTC.